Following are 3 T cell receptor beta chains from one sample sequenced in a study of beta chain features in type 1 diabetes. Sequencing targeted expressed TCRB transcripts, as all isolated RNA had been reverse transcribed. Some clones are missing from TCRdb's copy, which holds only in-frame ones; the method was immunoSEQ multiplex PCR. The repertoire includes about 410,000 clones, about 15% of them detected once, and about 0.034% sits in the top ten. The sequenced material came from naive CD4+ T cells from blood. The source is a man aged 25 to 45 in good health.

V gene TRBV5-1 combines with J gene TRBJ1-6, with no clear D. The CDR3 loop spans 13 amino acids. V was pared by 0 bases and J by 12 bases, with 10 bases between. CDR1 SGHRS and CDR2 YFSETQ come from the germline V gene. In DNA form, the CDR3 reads TGCGCCAGCAGCTTGGGTACAGCCCAACCCCTCCACTTT. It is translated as CASSLGTAQPLHF.

The CDR3 sequence: CATSRPLPPDRNEQFF. CDR3 DNA: TGTGCCACCAGCAGACCTCTACCACCGGACAGGAATGAGCAGTTCTTC. This chain links TRBV15 with TRBJ2-1; 7 positions agree with TRBD1. The CDR3 length is 16 residues. Unmatched junction bases numbered 11, after V lost 2 bases and J lost 7 bases. The V gene's germline CDR1 is LNHNV and CDR2 YYDKDF (reference sequence).

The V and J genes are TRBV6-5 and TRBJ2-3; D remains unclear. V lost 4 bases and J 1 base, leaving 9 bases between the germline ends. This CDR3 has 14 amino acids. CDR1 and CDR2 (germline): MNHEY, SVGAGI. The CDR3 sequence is CASSLRVGTDTQYF. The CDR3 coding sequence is TGTGCCAGCAGTTTAAGGGTTGGCACAGATACGCAGTATTTT.